These 26 T cell receptor beta chains were sequenced from one sample in a study of CD8 T cells in ankylosing spondylitis. From the 5' RACE reads, TCRdb called clonotypes with MiXCR, one entry per CDR3 protein. The sample holds roughly 180,000 distinct CDR3 sequences, 11% seen once. Sequenced input: blood, either unsorted or a sorted T cell fraction (not recorded which). The source of these receptors is a male donor with ankylosing spondylitis or in good health (not recorded which).

This clonotype has only a few counts. The chain recombines TRBV25-1 with TRBJ1-2, with unresolved D. The CDR3 runs 13 residues. V shed 1 base and J shed 3 bases, with 6 bases lying between them. Per germline, CDR1 MGHDK and CDR2 SYGVNS. The CDR3 sequence is CASSELGHYGYTF. CDR3 sequence (DNA): TGTGCCAGCAGTGAATTGGGCCACTATGGCTACACCTTC.

This clonotype occurred a few times. The chain joins TRBV27 to TRBJ1-1; TRBD1 matches at 9 bases. The V segment lost 3 bases and the J segment 8 bases; nucleotides outside the gene matches: 10. The CDR3 is 15 amino acids. Germline CDR1 reads MNHEY; CDR2 reads SMNVEV (reference sequence). CDR3 nucleotide sequence: TGTGCCAGCAGTTTCTCCGGGACAGGGTTTTCCGAAGCTTTCTTT. This gives the protein CASSFSGTGFSEAFF.

The table lists this clonotype with many counts. The chain has TRBV25-1 and TRBJ1-1; no firm D call. V was shortened by 4 bases and J by 3 bases, with 9 bases between the two germline ends. The CDR3 sequence is 13 residues long. The germline V gene has CDR1 MGHDK and CDR2 SYGVNS. The CDR3 DNA sequence: TGTGCCAGCAGTGTTGGACGCGACACTGAAGCTTTCTTT. It yields the protein CASSVGRDTEAFF.

The table lists this clonotype with many counts. This chain connects TRBV4-3 to TRBJ1-1; D perhaps matches TRBD1 (5 bases). With 1 base removed from V and 6 bases from J, the gap between germline ends came to 18 bases. The CDR3 has 16 amino acids. Germline lookup yields CDR1 LGHNA and CDR2 YSLEER. In DNA form, the CDR3 reads TGCGCCAGCAGCCAAGGATTTTCTGACAGTAAGCCTGAAGCTTTCTTT. This translates into CASSQGFSDSKPEAFF.

Of note for this clonotype: This may be a read error, as it is one base from a much larger clone. The chain employs TRBV29-1 and TRBJ1-1, with D possibly matching TRBD1 (6 bases). This CDR3 is built from 13 residues. Germline V CDR1 and CDR2: SQVTM, ANQGSEA. CDR3 bases: TGCAGCGCCGAGGACAGAGTGAACACTGCAGCTTTCTTT. Translation: CSAEDRVNTAAFF.

This clonotype has a handful of counts. The chain joins TRBV27 to TRBJ1-1; a possible D gene is TRBD1 (6 bases). The germline V and J ends were trimmed by 2 bases and 2 bases, with 18 bases remaining between them. The germline CDR1 and CDR2 sequences are MNHEY and SMNVEV (reference sequence). This CDR3 has 17 residues. CDR3 in DNA: TGTGCCAGCAGTTTAAGGGGATCGGGACACGTTAACACTGAAGCTTTCTTT. Protein sequence: CASSLRGSGHVNTEAFF.

This clonotype was observed many times. The gene calls are TRBV6-5 and TRBJ1-4; 7 bases align to TRBD1. The CDR3 is made up of 15 amino acids. V shed 0 bases, J shed 3 bases, and the junction held 1 base outside the gene matches. Germline assignment: CDR1 MNHEY and CDR2 SVGAGI. Here the CDR3 DNA reads TGTGCCAGCAGTTACTCGGGGACAGCTAATGAAAAACTGTTTTTT. Residues: CASSYSGTANEKLFF.

This clonotype was detected many times. The rearrangement links TRBV5-1 to TRBJ2-7; the D gene could be TRBD1 or TRBD2 (5 bases each). V dropped 5 bases and J dropped 2 bases, with 14 bases sitting between them. Germline CDR1 and CDR2: SGHRS and YFSETQ. CDR3 size: 14 residues. The CDR3, as DNA: TGCGCCAGCAGACCAGAGGGGCCCCCCTACGAGCAGTACTTC. Its translation: CASRPEGPPYEQYF.

In this sample, this clonotype turned up many times. The rearrangement joins TRBV25-1 to TRBJ2-7; weak D call: TRBD1 (5 bases). CDR3 size: 13 residues. The V and J ends lost 4 bases and 2 bases respectively, with 9 bases between them. CDR1 and CDR2 from the germline V gene are MGHDK and SYGVNS. CDR3 residues: CASSGPGPYEQYF. The CDR3 DNA is TGTGCCAGCAGTGGTCCAGGGCCCTACGAGCAGTACTTC.

About this clonotype itself: A single base separates this from a much larger clone, so it may be a read error. The V gene is TRBV5-1, the J gene TRBJ1-5; D is ambiguous. Germline CDR1 and CDR2: SGHRS and YFSETQ. The CDR3 is made up of 14 amino acids. This chain's CDR3 is CASSLGGPHQSQHF. CDR3 sequence (DNA): TGCGCCAGCAGCTTGGGTGGTCCGCATCAGTCCCAGCATTTT.

The V gene is TRBV24-1, the J gene TRBJ2-2; D assignment may be TRBD1 or TRBD2 (5 bases each). The CDR3 extends over 14 amino acids. The germline gives CDR1 KGHDR, CDR2 SFDVKD. V lost 10 bases, J lost 0 bases, and 11 bases lay in between. The CDR3 DNA reads as TGTGCCACGGGACGGGGAGCGAACACCGGGGAGCTGTTTTTT. This encodes CATGRGANTGELFF.

The table lists this clonotype with a few counts. The chain is built from TRBV7-8 and TRBJ2-2; no reliable D call. The germline V gene encodes CDR1 SGHVS and CDR2 FQNEAQ. The V end lost 6 bases, the J end lost 0 bases, and 11 bases lay between the germline ends. The CDR3 totals 15 residues. The DNA for the CDR3 is TGTGCCAGCAGTCAAAGCCGGGCGAACACCGGGGAGCTGTTTTTT. Translated, it gives CASSQSRANTGELFF.

This clonotype was seen repeatedly, ten times or more. The rearrangement uses TRBV10-2 and TRBJ1-1; D not resolved. V dropped 7 bases and J dropped 0 bases, with 9 bases sitting between them. The CDR3 sequence is 13 residues long. Per the germline V gene, CDR1 is WSHSY and CDR2 is SAAADI. In DNA form, the CDR3 reads TGCGCCAGCACGGCGGGCGTGAACACTGAAGCTTTCTTT. Translating it yields CASTAGVNTEAFF.

The sample holds many counts of this clonotype. This chain connects TRBV28 to TRBJ2-3, with D unclear. CDR3 length: 15 amino acids. V lost 6 bases to trimming and J lost 2 bases, with 15 bases between them. Germline V CDR1 and CDR2: MDHEN, SYDVKM. As DNA, the CDR3 is TGTGCCAGCAGCCTAACGACCGAATCCACAGATACGCAGTATTTT. Residues: CASSLTTESTDTQYF.

There are many counts of this clonotype. The V call is TRBV5-5, the J call TRBJ1-1; maybe TRBD1 (6 bases). The V gene's germline CDR1 is SGHKS and CDR2 YYEKEE (reference sequence). The CDR3 has 15 amino acids. V was cut by 4 bases and J by 1 base, with 14 bases left in between. This CDR3 is CASSGRDIRNTEAFF. The CDR3 nucleotides read TGTGCCAGCAGCGGCCGGGACATCCGGAACACTGAAGCTTTCTTT.

The sample holds a few counts of this clonotype. The CDR3 DNA is TGCGCCAGCAGCTCGGGACTGGGGGTGAGCAATGAGCAGTTCTTC. It yields the protein CASSSGLGVSNEQFF. The chain couples TRBV5-1 to TRBJ2-1; perhaps TRBD2 as D (6 bases). V lost 3 bases, J lost 6 bases, and 16 bases lay in between. From germline, CDR1 is SGHRS and CDR2 YFSETQ. CDR3 length equals 15 residues. Full variable domain (rest looked up from reference TRBV5-1 and TRBJ2-1): KAGVTQTPRYLIKTRGQQVTLSCSPISGHRSVSWYQQTPGQGLQFLFEYFSETQRNKGNFPGRFSGRQFSNSRSEMNVSTLELGDSALYLCASSSGLGVSNEQFFGPGTRLTVL.

A few counts support this clonotype. The chain employs TRBV11-2 and TRBJ2-3; TRBD2 agrees at 7 bases. The junction had 4 bases not matched to a gene; V was cut back by 0 bases and J by 10 bases. The CDR3 is 13 residues long. The germline V gene encodes CDR1 SGHAT and CDR2 FQNNGV. The CDR3 sequence: CASSLDYSGAQYF. DNA of the CDR3: TGTGCCAGCAGCTTAGATTACAGCGGGGCGCAGTATTTT.

The CDR3 region has the DNA TGTGCCAGCAGCCAGGGCGAACGGAATCAGCCCCAGCATTTT. Translation: CASSQGERNQPQHF. The chain joins TRBV7-9 to TRBJ1-5; maybe TRBD1 (5 bases). Germline CDR1 and CDR2: SEHNR and FQNEAQ (reference sequence). The V gene lost 5 bases and the J gene lost 4 bases, with 12 bases spanning the gap. This CDR3 spans 14 amino acids.

This clonotype was seen ten or more times. The V gene is TRBV7-6, the J gene TRBJ2-2; no reliable D call. The CDR3 length is 14 residues. Trimming removed 3 bases at V and 1 base at J, with 6 bases between. CDR1 is SGHVS, CDR2 FNYEAQ, per germline. CDR3 protein: CASSFFQNTGELFF. The CDR3 DNA reads as TGTGCCAGCAGCTTCTTCCAGAACACCGGGGAGCTGTTTTTT.

V and J are TRBV7-9 and TRBJ2-4; 11 bases agree with TRBD2. J lost 6 bases, V lost 4 bases, and 8 bases had no gene match. CDR3 length: 16 residues. Germline CDR1 reads SEHNR; CDR2 reads FQNEAQ (reference sequence). The CDR3 nucleotides are TGTGCCAGCAGCTCAACTAGCGGGAGTGAATTAAACATTCAGTACTTC. Protein sequence: CASSSTSGSELNIQYF.

In its sample, this clonotype was seen many times. The chain employs TRBV6-1 and TRBJ2-1, with D possibly being TRBD2 (6 bases). The CDR3 runs 16 residues. Trimming stripped 6 bases from V and 5 bases from J, with 20 bases between. Germline CDR1 and CDR2: MNHNS and SASEGT. The CDR3 region has the DNA TGTGCCAGCAGCCCCCGGCTTCCGGGGGAGGACAATGAGCAGTTCTTC. It is translated as CASSPRLPGEDNEQFF.

This clonotype has a count of ten or more. The chain uses TRBV6-1 and TRBJ2-3; tentatively, D is TRBD2 (6 bases). This CDR3 comprises 15 residues. V was trimmed by 7 bases and J by 4 bases, leaving 18 bases between them. From germline, CDR1 is MNHNS and CDR2 SASEGT. The CDR3 DNA reads TGTGCCAGCACTCCGGACGGGGGAGGCGCAGATACGCAGTATTTT. Amino acids: CASTPDGGGADTQYF.

This clonotype was seen many times. This chain connects TRBV20-1 to TRBJ2-7, with 11 bases matching TRBD2. Germline CDR1 is DFQATT and CDR2 is SNEGSKA (reference sequence). The CDR3 covers 13 residues. Germline trimming cut 6 bases from V and 5 bases from J; bases unmatched to any gene: 6. The chain's CDR3 is CSANSGRADEQYF. The CDR3 bases are TGCAGTGCGAATAGCGGGAGGGCCGACGAGCAGTACTTC.

This clonotype was picked up many times. The chain links TRBV4-1 to TRBJ1-5, with D unclear. Per germline, CDR1 MGHRA and CDR2 YSYEKL. The CDR3 runs to 15 residues. Trimming stripped 3 bases from V and 6 bases from J, with 15 bases between. CDR3 DNA: TGCGCCAGCAGCCAGTATTCCACTTCTGGTCAGCCCCAGCATTTT. Amino acid sequence: CASSQYSTSGQPQHF.

In this sample, this clonotype turned up many times. V and J are TRBV21-1 and TRBJ1-6. TRBV21-1 is a pseudogene segment. The CDR3 is made up of 16 amino acids. CDR3 sequence: CASSKGGSSYNSPLHF. DNA of the CDR3: TGTGCCAGCAGCAAAGGGGGGAGCTCCTATAATTCACCCCTCCACTTT.

The rearrangement joins TRBV12-3 or TRBV12-4 to TRBJ2-1; weak D call: TRBD2 (6 bases). V was shortened by 1 base and J by 4 bases, with 14 bases between the two germline ends. This CDR3 has 16 residues. CDR3: CASSLVSGERYNEQFF. The CDR3 DNA follows: TGTGCCAGCAGTTTAGTCTCGGGAGAGCGATACAATGAGCAGTTCTTC.